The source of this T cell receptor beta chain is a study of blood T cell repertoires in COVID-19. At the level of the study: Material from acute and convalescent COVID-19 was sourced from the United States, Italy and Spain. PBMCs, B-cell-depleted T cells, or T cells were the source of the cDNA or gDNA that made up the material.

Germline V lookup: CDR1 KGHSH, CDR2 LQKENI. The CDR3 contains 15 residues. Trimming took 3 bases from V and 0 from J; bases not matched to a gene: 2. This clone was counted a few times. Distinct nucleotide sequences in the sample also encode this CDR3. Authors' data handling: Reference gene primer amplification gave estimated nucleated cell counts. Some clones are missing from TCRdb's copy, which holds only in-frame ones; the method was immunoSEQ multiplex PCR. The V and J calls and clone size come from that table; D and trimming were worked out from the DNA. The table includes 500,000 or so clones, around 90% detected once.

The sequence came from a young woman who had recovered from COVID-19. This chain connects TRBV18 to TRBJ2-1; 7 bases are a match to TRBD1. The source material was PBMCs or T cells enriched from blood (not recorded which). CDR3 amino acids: CASSPTGDSYNEQFF. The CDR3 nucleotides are TGTGCCAGCTCACCTACAGGGGACTCCTACAATGAGCAGTTCTTC.